One and the same sample provided the 5 T cell receptor beta chains below, sequenced in a study of T cells expressing NK-cell markers. TCRdb reprocessed the 5' RACE reads and keeps a single row for each CDR3 protein, giving no DNA. The sample features under 200,000 distinct CDR3 sequences, with roughly 20% in its top ten. Material: blood T cells: a sorted CD56 or NKG2C T cell subset, CD4+ or CD8+ T cells, or bulk PBMC T cells (not recorded which). The receptors here all came from a woman aged 18 to 75 in good health.

The chain joins TRBV29-1 to TRBJ1-2; no DNA is available, so the TRBD1 call from TCRdb remains unchecked. This CDR3 has 13 amino acids. Germline values: CDR1 SQVTM, CDR2 ANQGSEA. This CDR3 reads CSVESTGNYGYTF.

J is TRBJ2-6 and V is TRBV3-1. There are 13 residues in the CDR3. Germline CDR1 is LGHDT and CDR2 is YNNKEL (reference sequence). CDR3 amino acids: CASRISGANVLTF.

V is TRBV28 and J is TRBJ2-7. Germline CDR1 and CDR2: MDHEN and SYDVKM. This CDR3 comprises 14 residues. The CDR3 region is CASLNSGRAYEQYF.

V usage is TRBV28 and J usage is TRBJ2-7; TCRdb returns TRBD2, unconfirmable since there is no DNA. CDR1 is MDHEN and CDR2 is SYDVKM in the germline V gene. CDR3 size: 12 residues. CDR3 loop: CASSLRRSEQYF.

The chain uses TRBV12-3 or TRBV12-4 and TRBJ1-1. The CDR3 runs to 14 residues. CDR3 sequence reads: CASSLGQRPTEAFF.